This T cell receptor (beta chain) was sequenced for a study of blood T cell repertoires in COVID-19. Study overall: In each case, the material was cDNA or gDNA derived from T cells, B-cell-depleted T cells, or PBMCs.

The assay was immunoSEQ multiplex PCR, and TCRdb's table has in-frame clones only and misses some. Counted here are 80,000 to 100,000 clones, 75% to 90% occurring once; the ten biggest clones make up approximately 1.6%. Germline values: CDR1 SGHTA, CDR2 FQGNSA. CDR3 size: 15 residues. V lost 5 bases, J lost 6 bases, and 8 bases stayed unmatched. This sequence joins TRBV7-2 and TRBJ2-7, with 12 bases fitting TRBD2. The receptor was derived from a human donor with active COVID-19. The donor label of this sample is uncertain. Material: peripheral blood. The CDR3 here is CASSNLAGGPGEQYF. The CDR3 nucleotides are TGTGCCAGCAGCAATCTAGCGGGGGGGCCGGGCGAGCAGTACTTC.